A single sample is the source of the 10 T cell receptor beta chains below, sequenced in a study of graft-versus-host responses after intestinal transplantation. Data came from immunoSEQ multiplex PCR; TCRdb stores just in-frame clones and leaves some out. The data show approximately 90,000 clones, roughly 90% seen once. What these receptors recognize is not known. The specimen comprised unstimulated CD8+ T cells sorted from spleen or lymph node cells, sampled before transplant. The source of these receptors is a human donor who was the organ donor for an intestinal transplant.

In its sample, this clone was seen once. The chain combines TRBV5-5 with TRBJ2-4; 9 nucleotides agree with TRBD2. The J segment lost 0 bases and the V segment lost 5 bases, leaving 6 bases of the junction unmatched. This CDR3 region has 16 residues. Germline CDR1 and CDR2: SGHKS and YYEKEE (reference sequence). DNA of the CDR3: TGTGCCAGCAGATCGACTAGCGGACTAGCCAAAAACATTCAGTACTTC. As protein: CASRSTSGLAKNIQYF. Using reference TRBV5-5 and TRBJ2-4 for the parts outside the CDR3, the full variable domain is DAGVTQSPTHLIKTRGQQVTLRCSPISGHKSVSWYQQVLGQGPQFIFQYYEKEERGRGNFPDRFSARQFPNYSSELNVNALLLGDSALYLCASRSTSGLAKNIQYFGAGTRLSVL.

The chain has TRBV5-1 and TRBJ2-7, with D possibly being TRBD1 (6 bases). Germline values: CDR1 SGHRS, CDR2 YFSETQ. The V end lost 1 base, the J end lost 4 bases, and 12 bases lay between the germline ends. The CDR3 loop spans 14 amino acids. The CDR3 loop reads CASSLLVGAYEQYF. The CDR3 nucleotides read TGCGCCAGCAGCTTGTTGGTGGGGGCTTACGAGCAGTACTTC.

J is TRBJ2-5 and V is TRBV18; D uncertain. This CDR3 is 15 amino acids long. V gave up 3 bases and J gave up 5 bases, with 16 bases separating them. Germline V gives CDR1 KGHSH, CDR2 LQKENI. CDR3 region: CASSPPGWARETQYF. In nucleotides, the CDR3 is TGTGCCAGCTCACCTCCCGGCTGGGCCCGGGAGACCCAGTACTTC.

This clone was detected only once. V and J are TRBV5-4 and TRBJ2-3; 11 bases line up with TRBD2. This CDR3 is 16 amino acids long. Germline-derived CDR1 and CDR2 are SGHNT and YYREEE (reference sequence). V was pared by 3 bases and J by 4 bases, with 7 bases of the junction left unmatched. CDR3 sequence reads: CASSSLAGGPSDTQYF. In DNA form, the CDR3 reads TGTGCCAGCAGCTCGTTAGCGGGGGGGCCCTCAGATACGCAGTATTTT. The variable domain in full, completed from reference TRBV5-4 and TRBJ2-3, reads ETGVTQSPTHLIKTRGQQVTLRCSSQSGHNTVSWYQQALGQGPQFIFQYYREEENGRGNFPPRFSGLQFPNYSSELNVNALELDDSALYLCASSSLAGGPSDTQYFGPGTRLTVL.

This sequence joins TRBV4-1 and TRBJ2-7, with D tentatively TRBD2 (5 bases). From germline, CDR1 is MGHRA and CDR2 YSYEKL. V shed 2 bases and J shed 5 bases, with 16 bases lying between them. The CDR3 covers 15 residues. The CDR3 DNA sequence: TGCGCCAGCAGCCAACTATACGGGGAGTCCAACGAGCAGTACTTC. Translation gives CASSQLYGESNEQYF.

CDR3 coding DNA: TGTGCCAGCTCACCACCACAACCGGGACAGGGTGTAGATACGCAGTATTTT. It translates to CASSPPQPGQGVDTQYF. The gene calls are TRBV18 and TRBJ2-3; 9 nucleotides line up with TRBD1. Germline CDR1 and CDR2: KGHSH and LQKENI. V gave up 0 bases and J gave up 5 bases; unmatched junction bases: 9. The CDR3 contains 17 residues.

The CDR3 nucleotides are TGTGCCAGCTCACCTGGGTCCAACACTGAAGCTTTCTTT. Its translation: CASSPGSNTEAFF. The chain joins TRBV18 to TRBJ1-1; D is uncertain. This CDR3 is built from 13 residues. Germline V lookup: CDR1 KGHSH, CDR2 LQKENI. The germline V and J ends were trimmed by 3 bases and 2 bases, with 7 bases remaining between them.

The chain has TRBV6-6 and TRBJ1-1, with D possibly matching TRBD1 (6 bases). V lost 3 bases, J lost 8 bases, and 19 bases lay in between. Per the germline V gene, CDR1 is MNHNY and CDR2 is SVGAGI (reference sequence). The CDR3 is 15 residues long. The CDR3 is CASSYGGGSGSEAFF. CDR3 DNA: TGTGCCAGCAGTTATGGGGGGGGCAGCGGGTCCGAAGCTTTCTTT.

Written as DNA, the CDR3 is TGCGCCAGCAGTGAGCAGACTAGACGCACAGATACGCAGTATTTT. This encodes CASSEQTRRTDTQYF. The J gene is TRBJ2-3, the V gene TRBV10-2, with D possibly being TRBD2 (6 bases). The V gene's germline CDR1 is WSHSY and CDR2 SAAADI. The V gene lost 2 bases and the J gene lost 1 base, with 10 bases spanning the gap. The CDR3 loop spans 15 amino acids.

This clone appeared a few times. V gene TRBV7-9 combines with J gene TRBJ1-3; no firm D call. The CDR3 consists of 14 residues. Trimming shortened V by 1 base and J by 2 bases, and 6 bases separated the two germline ends. Per germline, CDR1 SEHNR and CDR2 FQNEAQ (reference sequence). The CDR3 bases are TGTGCCAGCAGCTTAGTTTCAGCTGGAAACACCATATATTTT. Amino acid sequence: CASSLVSAGNTIYF.